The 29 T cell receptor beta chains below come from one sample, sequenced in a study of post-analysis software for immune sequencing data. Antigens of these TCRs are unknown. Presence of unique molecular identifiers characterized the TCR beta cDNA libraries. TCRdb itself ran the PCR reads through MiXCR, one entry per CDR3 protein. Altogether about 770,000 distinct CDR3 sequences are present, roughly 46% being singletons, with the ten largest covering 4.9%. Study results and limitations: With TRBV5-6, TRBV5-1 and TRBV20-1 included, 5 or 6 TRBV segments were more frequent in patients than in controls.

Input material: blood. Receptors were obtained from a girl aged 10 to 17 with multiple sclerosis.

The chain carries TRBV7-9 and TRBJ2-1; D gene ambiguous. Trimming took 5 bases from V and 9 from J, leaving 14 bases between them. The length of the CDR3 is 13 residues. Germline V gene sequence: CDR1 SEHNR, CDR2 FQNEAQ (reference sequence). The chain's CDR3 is CASSPDVRGEQFF. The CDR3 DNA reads TGTGCCAGCAGCCCGGACGTTCGTGGTGAGCAGTTCTTC.

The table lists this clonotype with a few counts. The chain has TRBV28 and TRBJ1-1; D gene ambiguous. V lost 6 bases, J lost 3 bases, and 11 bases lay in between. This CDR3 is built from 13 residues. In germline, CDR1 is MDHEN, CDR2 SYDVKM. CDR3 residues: CASSPVDDTEAFF. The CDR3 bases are TGTGCCAGCAGCCCCGTCGATGACACTGAAGCTTTCTTT.

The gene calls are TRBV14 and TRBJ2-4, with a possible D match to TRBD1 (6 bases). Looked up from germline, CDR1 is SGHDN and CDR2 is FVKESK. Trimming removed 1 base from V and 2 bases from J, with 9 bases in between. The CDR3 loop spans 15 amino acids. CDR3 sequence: CASSQVGTSKNIQYF. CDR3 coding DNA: TGTGCCAGCAGCCAAGTCGGGACATCCAAAAACATTCAGTACTTC.

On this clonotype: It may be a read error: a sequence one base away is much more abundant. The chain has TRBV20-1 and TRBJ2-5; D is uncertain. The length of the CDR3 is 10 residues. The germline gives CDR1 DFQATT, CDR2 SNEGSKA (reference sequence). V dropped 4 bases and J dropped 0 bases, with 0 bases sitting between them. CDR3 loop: CSANQETQYF. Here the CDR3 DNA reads TGCAGTGCTAACCAAGAGACCCAGTACTTC.

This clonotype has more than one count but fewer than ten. For the CDR3, the DNA is TGCGCCAGCAGCCAAGACGACAGGGGTAGTGAAAAACTGTTTTTT. It is translated as CASSQDDRGSEKLFF. V is TRBV4-1 and J is TRBJ1-4; the match to TRBD1 covers 8 bases. V shed 0 bases and J 7 bases; nucleotides not matched to a gene: 4. Germline lookup yields CDR1 MGHRA and CDR2 YSYEKL. This CDR3 has 15 amino acids.

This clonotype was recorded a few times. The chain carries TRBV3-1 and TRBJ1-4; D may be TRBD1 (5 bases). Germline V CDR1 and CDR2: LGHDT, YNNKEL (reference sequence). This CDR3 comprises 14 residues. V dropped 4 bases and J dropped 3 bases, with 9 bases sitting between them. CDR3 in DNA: TGTGCCAGCAGCCCGACGGGGCCTAATGAAAAACTGTTTTTT. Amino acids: CASSPTGPNEKLFF. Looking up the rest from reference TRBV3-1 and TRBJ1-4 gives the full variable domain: DTAVSQTPKYLVTQMGNDKSIKCEQNLGHDTMYWYKQDSKKFLKIMFSYNNKELIINETVPNRFSPKSPDKAHLNLHINSLELGDSAVYFCASSPTGPNEKLFFGSGTQLSVL.

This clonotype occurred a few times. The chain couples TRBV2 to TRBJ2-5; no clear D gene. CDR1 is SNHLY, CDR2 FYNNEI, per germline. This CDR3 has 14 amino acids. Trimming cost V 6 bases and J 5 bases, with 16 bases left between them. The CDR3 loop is CASRPGHSWETQYF. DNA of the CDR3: TGTGCCAGCAGGCCGGGTCACAGCTGGGAGACCCAGTACTTC. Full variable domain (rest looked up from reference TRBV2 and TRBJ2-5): EPEVTQTPSHQVTQMGQEVILRCVPISNHLYFYWYRQILGQKVEFLVSFYNNEISEKSEIFDDQFSVERPDGSNFTLKIRSTKLEDSAMYFCASRPGHSWETQYFGPGTRLLVL.

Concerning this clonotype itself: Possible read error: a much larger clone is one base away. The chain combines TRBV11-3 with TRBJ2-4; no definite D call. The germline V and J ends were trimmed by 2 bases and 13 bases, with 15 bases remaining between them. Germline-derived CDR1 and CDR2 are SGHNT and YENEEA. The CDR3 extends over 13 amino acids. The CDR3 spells CASSLRDGYKQYF. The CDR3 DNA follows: TGTGCCAGCAGCTTACGAGACGGCTACAAGCAGTACTTC.

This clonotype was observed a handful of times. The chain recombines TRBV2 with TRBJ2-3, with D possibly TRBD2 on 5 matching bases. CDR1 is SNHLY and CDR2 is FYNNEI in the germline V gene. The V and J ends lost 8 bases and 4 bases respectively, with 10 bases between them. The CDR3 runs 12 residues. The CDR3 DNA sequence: TGTGCCAGCGAGGGTTTGGCAGATACGCAGTATTTT. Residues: CASEGLADTQYF.

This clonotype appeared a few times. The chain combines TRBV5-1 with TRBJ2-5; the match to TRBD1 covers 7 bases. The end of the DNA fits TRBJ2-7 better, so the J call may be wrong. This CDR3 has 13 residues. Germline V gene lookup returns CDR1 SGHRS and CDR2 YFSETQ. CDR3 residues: CASSWDSQYEQYF. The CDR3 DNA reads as TGCGCCAGCAGCTGGGACAGCCAGTACGAGCAGTACTTC.

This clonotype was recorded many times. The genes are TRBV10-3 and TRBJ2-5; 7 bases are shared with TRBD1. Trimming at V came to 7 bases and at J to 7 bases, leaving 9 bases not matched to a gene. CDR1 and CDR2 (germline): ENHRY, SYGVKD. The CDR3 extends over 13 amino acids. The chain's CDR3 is CAITGTAPGTQYF. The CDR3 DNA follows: TGTGCCATCACCGGGACAGCCCCAGGGACCCAGTACTTC.

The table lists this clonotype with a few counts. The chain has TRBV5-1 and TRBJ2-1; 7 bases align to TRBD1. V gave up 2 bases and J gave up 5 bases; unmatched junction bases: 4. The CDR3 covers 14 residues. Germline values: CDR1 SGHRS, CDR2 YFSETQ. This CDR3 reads CASSLEGAHNEQFF. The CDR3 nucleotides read TGCGCCAGCAGCTTAGAGGGGGCCCACAATGAGCAGTTCTTC.

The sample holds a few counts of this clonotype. CDR3 amino acids: CASSARTDGANVLTF. The CDR3 DNA reads TGTGCCAGCAGTGCTAGGACAGATGGGGCCAACGTCCTGACTTTC. V is TRBV6-1 and J is TRBJ2-6, with a possible D match to TRBD1 (6 bases). The CDR3 loop spans 15 amino acids. V gave up 4 bases and J gave up 3 bases, with 10 bases separating them. Germline V gives CDR1 MNHNS, CDR2 SASEGT.

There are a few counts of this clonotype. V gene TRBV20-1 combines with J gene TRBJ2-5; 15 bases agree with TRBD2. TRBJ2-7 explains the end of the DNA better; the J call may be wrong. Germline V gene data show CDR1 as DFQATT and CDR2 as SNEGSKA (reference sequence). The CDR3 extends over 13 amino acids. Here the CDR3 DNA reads TGCAGTGCGAGGACTAGCGGGAGGGACGAGCAGTACTTC. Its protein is CSARTSGRDEQYF.

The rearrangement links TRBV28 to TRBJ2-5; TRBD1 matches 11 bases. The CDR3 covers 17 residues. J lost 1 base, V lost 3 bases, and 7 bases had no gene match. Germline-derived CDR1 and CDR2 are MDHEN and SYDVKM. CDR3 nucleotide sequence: TGTGCCAGCAGTTTGGGCCTGGGACAGGGGGGCCAAGAGACCCAGTACTTC. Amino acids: CASSLGLGQGGQETQYF.

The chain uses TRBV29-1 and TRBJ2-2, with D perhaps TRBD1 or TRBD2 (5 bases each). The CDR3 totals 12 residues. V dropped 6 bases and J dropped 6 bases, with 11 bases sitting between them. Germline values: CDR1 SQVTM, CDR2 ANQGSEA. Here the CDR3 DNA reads TGCAGCGTGAGGAGAGGGGCCGGGGAGCTGTTTTTT. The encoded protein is CSVRRGAGELFF.

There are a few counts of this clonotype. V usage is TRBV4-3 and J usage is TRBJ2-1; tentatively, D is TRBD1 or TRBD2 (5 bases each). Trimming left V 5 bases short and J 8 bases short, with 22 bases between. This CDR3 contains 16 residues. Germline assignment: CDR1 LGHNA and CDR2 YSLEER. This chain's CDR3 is CASSDGGARVGDEQFF. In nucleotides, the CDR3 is TGCGCCAGCAGCGACGGCGGTGCCAGGGTGGGGGATGAGCAGTTCTTC.

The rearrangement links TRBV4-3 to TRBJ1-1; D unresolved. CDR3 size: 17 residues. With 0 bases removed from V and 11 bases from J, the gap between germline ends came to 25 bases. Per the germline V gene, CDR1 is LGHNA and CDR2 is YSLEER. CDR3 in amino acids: CASSQDPTSHGGFEAFF. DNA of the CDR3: TGCGCCAGCAGCCAAGATCCCACCTCCCATGGTGGCTTTGAGGCTTTCTTT.

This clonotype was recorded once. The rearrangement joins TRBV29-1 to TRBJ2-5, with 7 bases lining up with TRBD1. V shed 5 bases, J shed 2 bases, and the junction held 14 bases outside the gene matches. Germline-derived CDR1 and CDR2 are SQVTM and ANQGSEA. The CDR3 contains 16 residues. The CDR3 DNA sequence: TGCAGCGTTCTCCCTGGCCCCGGGACAGCACAAGAGACCCAGTACTTC. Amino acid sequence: CSVLPGPGTAQETQYF. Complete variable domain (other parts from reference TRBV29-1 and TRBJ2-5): SAVISQKPSRDICQRGTSLTIQCQVDSQVTMMFWYRQQPGQSLTLIATANQGSEATYESGFVIDKFPISRPNLTFSTLTVSNMSPEDSSIYLCSVLPGPGTAQETQYFGPGTRLLVL.

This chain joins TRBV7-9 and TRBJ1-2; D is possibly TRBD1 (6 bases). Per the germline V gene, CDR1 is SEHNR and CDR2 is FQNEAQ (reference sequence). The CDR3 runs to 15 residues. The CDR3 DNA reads TGTGCTAGCGGTGCGGCAGGGGAGCTAAGCTATGGCTACACCTTC. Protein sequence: CASGAAGELSYGYTF.

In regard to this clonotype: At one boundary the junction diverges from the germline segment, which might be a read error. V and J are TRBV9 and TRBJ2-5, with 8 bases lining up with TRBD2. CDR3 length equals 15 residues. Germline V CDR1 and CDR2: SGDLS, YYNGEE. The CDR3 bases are TGTGCCGGCAGCGGTAGCGGGACGACTCAAGAGACCCAGTACTTC. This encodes CAGSGSGTTQETQYF.

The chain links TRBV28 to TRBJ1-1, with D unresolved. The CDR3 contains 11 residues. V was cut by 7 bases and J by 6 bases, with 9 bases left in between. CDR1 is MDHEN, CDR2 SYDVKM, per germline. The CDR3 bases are TGTGCCAGCATTTCGGCGGCTGAAGCTTTCTTT. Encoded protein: CASISAAEAFF.

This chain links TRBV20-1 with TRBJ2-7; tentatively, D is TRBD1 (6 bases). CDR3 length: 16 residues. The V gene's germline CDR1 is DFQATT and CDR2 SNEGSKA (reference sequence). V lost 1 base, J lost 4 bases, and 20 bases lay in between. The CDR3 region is CSARVLGGIEGYEQYF. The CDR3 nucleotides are TGCAGTGCTAGAGTCTTAGGGGGAATAGAGGGGTACGAGCAGTACTTC.

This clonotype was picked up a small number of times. The CDR3 region has the DNA TGCGCCAGCAGCCAAGAGGTGGGAGCGAGGTACAATGAGCAGTTCTTC. It specifies CASSQEVGARYNEQFF. The chain links TRBV4-3 to TRBJ2-1, with a tentative D call TRBD2 (5 bases). CDR1 and CDR2 (germline): LGHNA, YSLEER. V lost 0 bases, J lost 4 bases, and 13 bases lay in between. The CDR3 is 16 amino acids.

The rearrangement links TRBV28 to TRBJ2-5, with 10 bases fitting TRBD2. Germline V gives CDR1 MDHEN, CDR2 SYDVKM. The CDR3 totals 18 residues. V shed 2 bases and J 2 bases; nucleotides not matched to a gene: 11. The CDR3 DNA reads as TGTGCCAGCAGTTTACCCCTGGGGAGCGGGAGGGTACAAGAGACCCAGTACTTC. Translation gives CASSLPLGSGRVQETQYF. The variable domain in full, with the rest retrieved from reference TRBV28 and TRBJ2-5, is DVKVTQSSRYLVKRTGEKVFLECVQDMDHENMFWYRQDPGLGLRLIYFSYDVKMKEKGDIPEGYSVSREKKERFSLILESASTNQTSMYLCASSLPLGSGRVQETQYFGPGTRLLVL.

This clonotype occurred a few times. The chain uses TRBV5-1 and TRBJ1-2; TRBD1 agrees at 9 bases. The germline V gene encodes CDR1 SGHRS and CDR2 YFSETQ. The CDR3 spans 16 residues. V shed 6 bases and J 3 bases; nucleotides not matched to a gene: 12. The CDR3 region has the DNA TGCGCCAGCATGCCGGGCCTCCGGGACAGGGACTATGGCTACACCTTC. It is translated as CASMPGLRDRDYGYTF.

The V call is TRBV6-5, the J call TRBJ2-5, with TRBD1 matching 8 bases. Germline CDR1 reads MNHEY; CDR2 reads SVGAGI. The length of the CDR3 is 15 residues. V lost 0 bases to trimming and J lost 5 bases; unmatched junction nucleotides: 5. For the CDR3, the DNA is TGTGCCAGCAGTTACTCCGGGACAGGCGGGGAGACCCAGTACTTC. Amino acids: CASSYSGTGGETQYF.

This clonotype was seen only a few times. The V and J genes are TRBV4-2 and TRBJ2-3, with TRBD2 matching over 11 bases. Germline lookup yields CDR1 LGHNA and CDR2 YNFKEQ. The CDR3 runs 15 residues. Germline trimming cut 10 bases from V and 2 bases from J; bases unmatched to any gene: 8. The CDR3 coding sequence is TGTGCCACCTCACAGACTAGCGGGATCACAGATACGCAGTATTTT. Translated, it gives CATSQTSGITDTQYF.

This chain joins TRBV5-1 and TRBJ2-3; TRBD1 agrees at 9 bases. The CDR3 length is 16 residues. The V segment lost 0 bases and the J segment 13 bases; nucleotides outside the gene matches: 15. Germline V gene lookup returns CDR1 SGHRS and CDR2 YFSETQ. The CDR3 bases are TGCGCCAGCAGCTTGGTGGGACAGGGCGACGCAGATACCAAGTATTTT. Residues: CASSLVGQGDADTKYF.